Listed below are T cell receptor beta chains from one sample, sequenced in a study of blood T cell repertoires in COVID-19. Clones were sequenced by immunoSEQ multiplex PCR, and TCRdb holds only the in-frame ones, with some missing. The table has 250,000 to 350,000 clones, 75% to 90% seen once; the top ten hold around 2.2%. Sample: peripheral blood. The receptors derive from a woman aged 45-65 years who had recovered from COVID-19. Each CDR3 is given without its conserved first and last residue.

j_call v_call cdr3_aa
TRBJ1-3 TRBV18 ASSPAGGSGNTIY
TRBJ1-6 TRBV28 ASSLPVGAGNSPLH
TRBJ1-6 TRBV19 ASSLSTGTGLNSPLH
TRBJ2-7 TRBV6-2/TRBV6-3 ASSYSERYSSYEQY
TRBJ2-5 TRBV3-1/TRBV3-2 ASSLISQVEGDLY
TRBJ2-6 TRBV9 ASSASLEDSGANVLT
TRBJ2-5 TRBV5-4 ASSSKTAGETQY
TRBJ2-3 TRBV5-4 ASSLGLAGGRADTQY
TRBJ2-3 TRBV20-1 SASRADTQY
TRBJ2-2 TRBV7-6 ASSRQGGGELF
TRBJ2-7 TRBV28 ASSQTSGYLGEQY
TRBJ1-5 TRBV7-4 ASSHLRQGGNQPQH
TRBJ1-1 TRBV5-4 ASSLGGLVPSGEAF
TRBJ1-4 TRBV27 ASSLPGQGNEKLF
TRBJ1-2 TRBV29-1 SVRIQFNGYT
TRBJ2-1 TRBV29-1 SVHTYHRGSYNEQF
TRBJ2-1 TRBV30 AWSARAGRNEQF
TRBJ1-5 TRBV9 ASSVVTAYSNQPQH
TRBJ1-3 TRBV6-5 ASSLTSSGNTIY
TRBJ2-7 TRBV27 ASSLSGWGQEQY
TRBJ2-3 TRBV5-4 ASSWSGGAADTQY
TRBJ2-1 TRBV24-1 ATSQGYNEQF
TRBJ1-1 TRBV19 ASSSPGANNTEAF
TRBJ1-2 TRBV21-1 ASSSTDRGRNGYT
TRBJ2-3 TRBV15 ATGGVDTQY
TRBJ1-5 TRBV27 ASSFVHQPQH
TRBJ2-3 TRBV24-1 ATSDPSTDTQY
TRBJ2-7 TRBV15 ATSRDHASQY
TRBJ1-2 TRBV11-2 ASSQGQTYGYT
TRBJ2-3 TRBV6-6 ASTTGTGSDTQY
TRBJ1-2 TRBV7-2 ASSPGTAGDGYT
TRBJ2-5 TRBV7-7 ASSQASSPETQY
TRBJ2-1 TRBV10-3 AIRDRLFYNEQF
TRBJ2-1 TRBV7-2 ASSPPGTSGPSANEQF
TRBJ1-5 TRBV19 ASSSWTGRSSNQPQH
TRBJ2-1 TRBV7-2 AIDPGAGGYNEQF
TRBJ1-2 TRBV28 ASSCQGCAGYT
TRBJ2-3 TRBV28 ASSLSTDTQY
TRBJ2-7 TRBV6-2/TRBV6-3 ASSFWGTDSSYEQY
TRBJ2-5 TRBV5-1 ASSLSLQETQY
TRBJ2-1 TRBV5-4 ASSPGQGRNEQF
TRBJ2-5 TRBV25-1 ASRKSGGQETQY
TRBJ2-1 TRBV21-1 ASSKEGGTRGFYNEQF
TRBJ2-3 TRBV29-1 SVAAGPNTQY
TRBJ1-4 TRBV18 ASSPRDRGEKLF
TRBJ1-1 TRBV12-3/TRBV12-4 ASSLLNTEAF
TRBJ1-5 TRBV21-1 ASIQGPTSNQPQH
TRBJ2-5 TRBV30 AWRRQETQY
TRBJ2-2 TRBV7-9 ASFSIANTGELF
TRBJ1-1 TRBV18 ASSPSRQGEAF
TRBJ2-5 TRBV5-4 ASSSPTGQGAQY
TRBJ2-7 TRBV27 ASSSPSEQY
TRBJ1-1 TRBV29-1 SVDQGWGTEAF
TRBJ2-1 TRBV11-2 ASSLATSSGGSDEQF
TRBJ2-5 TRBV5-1 ASSFSSQETQY
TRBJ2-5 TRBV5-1 ASSYTGTQETQY
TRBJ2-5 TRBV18 ASSPLEGETQY
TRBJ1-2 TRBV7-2 ASSPLRGQNGYT